This TCR beta chain was profiled in a study of CD8 T cells in Susac syndrome. This clonotype was observed a few times. This CDR3 comprises 12 residues. Trimming removed 4 bases from V and 5 bases from J, with 9 bases in between. RNA was extracted with the RNeasy kit, and a quantity of about 0.45 to 1 ug was reverse transcribed using random hexamers. Amplification of TCR beta CDR3 used immunoSEQ multiplex PCR across 54 Vbeta and 13 Jbeta. One entry per CDR3 protein, called by TCRdb with MiXCR from the immunoSEQ multiplex PCR reads. The sample lists about 120,000 distinct CDR3 sequences, approximately 90% occurring once. CD8+ and CD4+ T cells taken from blood had their TCR beta sequenced. Negative isolation yielded the CD8+ and CD4+ T cells, while FACS enriched the TEMRA cells.

Source material: CD8+ T cells from PBMCs. The chain has TRBV12-3 or TRBV12-4 and TRBJ2-7; D is perhaps TRBD2 (5 bases). This receptor was obtained from a human donor in good health. CDR3 sequence (DNA): TGTGCCAGCAGTTGGGAGTTGGACGAGCAGTACTTC. Its translation: CASSWELDEQYF.